What follows are 25 T cell receptor beta chains derived from one specimen sequenced in a study of cytomegalovirus exposure and HLA in healthy donors. Researchers ran the PCR with 60 Vbeta and 13 Jbeta primers. Profiling relied on immunoSEQ multiplex PCR, and the TCRdb table lists in-frame clones only, not all of them. The table lists 200,000 to 300,000 clones, 78% of them singletons, with about 0.45% in the top ten. Sequenced material: PBMCs. Source of these receptors: a boy younger than 18 in good health and CMV-seronegative.

The J gene is TRBJ2-7, the V gene TRBV7-9, with D tentatively TRBD1 (6 bases). CDR1 and CDR2 (germline): SEHNR, FQNEAQ (reference sequence). This CDR3 contains 18 residues. The V end was cut by 6 bases, the J end by 0 bases, with 24 bases between. CDR3 amino acids: CASRPNLDKDRSSYEQYF. DNA for the CDR3: TGTGCCAGCAGGCCGAATCTTGATAAGGACAGAAGCTCCTACGAGCAGTACTTC.

This chain joins TRBV29-1 and TRBJ1-1; 9 nucleotides agree with TRBD1. This CDR3 region has 13 residues. J lost 1 base, V lost 6 bases, and 3 bases had no gene match. Germline V lookup: CDR1 SQVTM, CDR2 ANQGSEA. CDR3 sequence (DNA): TGCAGCGTGGACAGGGGAAAGAACACTGAAGCTTTCTTT. Amino acids: CSVDRGKNTEAFF.

This clone showed up just a few times. The chain joins TRBV19 to TRBJ1-2; 7 positions match TRBD1. CDR1 is LNHDA and CDR2 is SQIVND in the germline V gene (reference sequence). This CDR3 has 13 residues. With V trimmed by 7 bases and J by 4 bases, 6 bases remained unmatched. Here the CDR3 reads CASTRDSPYGYTF. CDR3 DNA sequence: TGTGCCAGTACTCGGGACAGCCCCTATGGCTACACCTTC.

This chain links TRBV7-6 with TRBJ2-3, with D tentatively TRBD1 (5 bases). The CDR3 length is 15 residues. Germline V CDR1 and CDR2: SGHVS, FNYEAQ. Trimming removed 2 bases from V and 2 bases from J, with 11 bases in between. In nucleotides, the CDR3 is TGTGCCAGCAGCTTAATCCAGGGCCACACAGATACGCAGTATTTT. This codes for CASSLIQGHTDTQYF.

The chain couples TRBV5-1 to TRBJ2-7; 8 bases map to TRBD1. Germline V lookup: CDR1 SGHRS, CDR2 YFSETQ. This CDR3 spans 17 amino acids. The junction had 11 bases not matched to a gene; V was cut back by 2 bases and J by 1 base. CDR3 DNA sequence: TGCGCCAGCAGCTTAGATCCTGGACAGGGAGCGTCCTACGAGCAGTACTTC. The encoded protein is CASSLDPGQGASYEQYF.

The table lists this clone with a few counts. This sequence joins TRBV5-1 and TRBJ2-7; the D gene is possibly TRBD1 (5 bases). The CDR3 is made up of 13 amino acids. Between the trimmed V and J ends, which lost 2 bases and 4 bases, there was a span of 10 bases. Germline V gene sequence: CDR1 SGHRS, CDR2 YFSETQ. DNA of the CDR3: TGCGCCAGCAGCTTTGACAGCTCTTACGAGCAGTACTTC. It specifies CASSFDSSYEQYF.

The chain combines TRBV9 with TRBJ1-6; the match to TRBD1 covers 8 bases. Germline CDR1 is SGDLS and CDR2 is YYNGEE. V lost 5 bases and J lost 10; bases outside the gene matches: 5. The CDR3 is 13 residues long. The CDR3 nucleotides read TGTGCCAGCAGAGGACAGGGTGGATCACCCCTCCACTTT. Amino acids: CASRGQGGSPLHF.

The V call is TRBV27, the J call TRBJ1-1; 8 nucleotides match TRBD1. The CDR3 has 15 residues. From germline, CDR1 is MNHEY and CDR2 SMNVEV (reference sequence). The V and J ends lost 0 bases and 4 bases, in that order; junction bases with no gene match: 4. CDR3 in amino acids: CASSLSTGASTEAFF. CDR3 in DNA: TGTGCCAGCAGTTTATCGACAGGGGCTTCCACTGAAGCTTTCTTT.

J is TRBJ2-2 and V is TRBV27; 8 nucleotides agree with TRBD1. The CDR3 covers 15 residues. V was pared by 3 bases and J by 0 bases, with 0 bases of the junction left unmatched. Germline V CDR1 and CDR2: MNHEY, SMNVEV (reference sequence). The CDR3 protein is CASSLTGANTGELFF. The CDR3, as DNA: TGTGCCAGCAGTTTGACAGGGGCGAACACCGGGGAGCTGTTTTTT.

This clone appeared a few times. The CDR3 protein is CASSSHSPQSSNYGYTF. Here the CDR3 DNA reads TGTGCCAGCAGTTCCCACAGCCCGCAGTCCTCTAACTATGGCTACACCTTC. The genes are TRBV27 and TRBJ1-2; no clear D gene. The CDR3 has 17 residues. The germline V gene has CDR1 MNHEY and CDR2 SMNVEV (reference sequence). V gave up 4 bases and J gave up 0 bases, with 18 bases separating them.

The chain has TRBV7-2 and TRBJ2-7; 10 nucleotides agree with TRBD2. CDR1 SGHTA and CDR2 FQGNSA come from the germline V gene. The ends lost 5 bases at V and 2 bases at J; junction bases unmatched: 6. This CDR3 comprises 15 residues. Here the CDR3 DNA reads TGTGCCAGCAGCGTGTTAAGCGGGGGGGCCTACGAGCAGTACTTC. Translating gives CASSVLSGGAYEQYF.

This clone was detected a few times. The chain links TRBV7-9 to TRBJ1-2, with 7 bases lining up with TRBD1. Trimming at V came to 4 bases and at J to 8 bases, leaving 10 bases not matched to a gene. From germline, CDR1 is SEHNR and CDR2 FQNEAQ (reference sequence). The CDR3 has 14 amino acids. CDR3: CASSSTGELGGYTF. The CDR3 DNA sequence: TGTGCCAGCAGCTCTACAGGGGAATTGGGAGGCTACACCTTC.

The CDR3 sequence: CASSLMAGGGQPQHF. The DNA for the CDR3 is TGTGCCAGCAGCCTCATGGCGGGGGGAGGTCAGCCCCAGCATTTT. The chain joins TRBV7-8 to TRBJ1-5; tentatively, D is TRBD1 (5 bases). The length of the CDR3 is 15 residues. CDR1 and CDR2 from the germline V gene are SGHVS and FQNEAQ. The ends were cut back, 5 bases at V and 6 bases at J, with 17 bases in the middle.

This clone appeared a few times. The rearrangement joins TRBV15 to TRBJ1-1; perhaps TRBD1 as D (5 bases). The germline V and J ends were trimmed by 5 bases and 4 bases, with 17 bases remaining between them. Germline CDR1 reads LNHNV; CDR2 reads YYDKDF (reference sequence). The CDR3 extends over 15 amino acids. The CDR3 DNA reads as TGTGCCACCAGCCCCAAGGGGTCGTTAGGCACTGAAGCTTTCTTT. This translates into CATSPKGSLGTEAFF.

V gene TRBV30 combines with J gene TRBJ1-1; 10 nucleotides agree with TRBD1. CDR1 and CDR2 from the germline V gene are GTSNPN and SVGIG (reference sequence). Trimming took 5 bases from V and 0 from J; bases not matched to a gene: 6. The CDR3 contains 15 residues. The CDR3 reads CAWSTGGRLNTEAFF. CDR3 coding DNA: TGTGCCTGGTCGACAGGGGGCAGGTTGAACACTGAAGCTTTCTTT. The full variable domain, with the rest looked up from reference TRBV30 and TRBJ1-1, is SQTIHQWPATLVQPVGSPLSLECTVEGTSNPNLYWYRQAAGRGLQLLFYSVGIGQISSEVPQNLSASRPQDRQFILSSKKLLLSDSGFYLCAWSTGGRLNTEAFFGQGTRLTVV.

The genes are TRBV19 and TRBJ1-1; 7 bases are a match to TRBD1. CDR3 size: 21 residues. Germline CDR1 LNHDA, CDR2 SQIVND (reference sequence). Germline trimming cut 0 bases from V and 0 bases from J; bases unmatched to any gene: 19. CDR3 bases: TGTGCCAGTAGTATAGAGAGTGACAGGGACTTCCTCATGGGGGTGAACACTGAAGCTTTCTTT. This sequence encodes CASSIESDRDFLMGVNTEAFF.

V and J are TRBV29-1 and TRBJ1-2; TRBD1 is a possible D gene (5 bases). In germline, CDR1 is SQVTM, CDR2 ANQGSEA. Trimming took 0 bases from V and 4 from J, leaving 12 bases between them. The CDR3 is 14 amino acids. CDR3 nucleotides: TGCAGCGTTGAAGAGCGTACGGGGGTCTATGGCTACACCTTC. Translated: CSVEERTGVYGYTF. The whole variable domain, filled in from reference TRBV29-1 and TRBJ1-2, reads SAVISQKPSRDICQRGTSLTIQCQVDSQVTMMFWYRQQPGQSLTLIATANQGSEATYESGFVIDKFPISRPNLTFSTLTVSNMSPEDSSIYLCSVEERTGVYGYTFGSGTRLTVV.

This clone was detected only a few times. This chain joins TRBV5-4 and TRBJ2-3; 12 positions match TRBD2. The V gene's germline CDR1 is SGHNT and CDR2 YYREEE (reference sequence). The CDR3 extends over 15 amino acids. With 4 bases clipped from V and 5 bases from J, the junction kept 5 bases outside the gene matches. CDR3 in DNA: TGTGCCAGCAGCCTCCTAGCGGGAGGGAGAGATACGCAGTATTTT. Its translation is CASSLLAGGRDTQYF.

The rearrangement uses TRBV2 and TRBJ1-2; 8 bases are a match to TRBD1. The ends lost 3 bases at V and 1 base at J; junction bases unmatched: 10. Germline CDR1 SNHLY, CDR2 FYNNEI. This CDR3 has 17 amino acids. For the CDR3, the DNA is TGTGCCAGCAGTGAGGACCGACAGGGGATTGGTAACTATGGCTACACCTTC. Translated: CASSEDRQGIGNYGYTF.

A word on this clone: A read error may produce the germline difference seen at one junction end. The J gene is TRBJ1-1, the V gene TRBV7-9, with D perhaps matching TRBD1 (5 bases). CDR1 SEHNR and CDR2 FQNEAQ come from the germline V gene (reference sequence). The CDR3 has 12 amino acids. CDR3: CSSSLVQGSAFF. In nucleotides, the CDR3 is TGTTCCAGCAGCTTAGTCCAGGGATCAGCTTTCTTT. Full variable domain (rest looked up from reference TRBV7-9 and TRBJ1-1): DTGVSQNPRHKITKRGQNVTFRCDPISEHNRLYWYRQTLGQGPEFLTYFQNEAQLEKSRLLSDRFSAERPKGSFSTLEIQRTEQGDSAMYLCSSSLVQGSAFFGQGTRLTVV.

This chain joins TRBV6-5 and TRBJ1-6; D gene uncertain. With 6 bases removed from V and 4 bases from J, the gap between germline ends came to 10 bases. The CDR3 runs 14 residues. Looked up from germline, CDR1 is MNHEY and CDR2 is SVGAGI. The CDR3 loop reads CASSTTGYNSPLHF. The CDR3, as DNA: TGTGCCAGCAGCACTACGGGGTATAATTCACCCCTCCACTTT.

The J gene is TRBJ2-3, the V gene TRBV7-9; TRBD2 matches 9 bases. After removal of 5 bases from V and 2 bases from J, the junction contained 14 bases not matched to a gene. Germline CDR1 reads SEHNR; CDR2 reads FQNEAQ (reference sequence). CDR3 length equals 18 residues. The CDR3 nucleotides read TGTGCCAGCAGCGCCGCGGTTCTTAGCGGGAGATTCACAGATACGCAGTATTTT. Its protein is CASSAAVLSGRFTDTQYF.

In its sample, this clone was seen a few times. This chain joins TRBV6-6 and TRBJ2-7, with 8 bases that match TRBD1. This CDR3 is 13 amino acids long. After removal of 8 bases from V and 1 base from J, the junction contained 4 bases not matched to a gene. Germline lookup yields CDR1 MNHNY and CDR2 SVGAGI (reference sequence). In DNA, the CDR3 is TGTGCCAGCTCCGGGACAGGTTCCTACGAGCAGTACTTC. Translated, it gives CASSGTGSYEQYF.

The chain uses TRBV5-1 and TRBJ2-2, with a tentative D call TRBD1 (5 bases). V was shortened by 7 bases and J by 5 bases, with 18 bases between the two germline ends. This CDR3 is built from 15 residues. Looked up from germline, CDR1 is SGHRS and CDR2 is YFSETQ. CDR3 DNA sequence: TGCGCCAGCCGCAGAGACCAGGGTGGAACCGGGGAGCTGTTTTTT. Translation gives CASRRDQGGTGELFF.

For the CDR3, the DNA is TGCGCCAGCAGCCAAGATCCGGGACAATTATACACTGAAGCTTTCTTT. Its protein product is CASSQDPGQLYTEAFF. The V gene is TRBV4-1, the J gene TRBJ1-1; tentatively, D is TRBD1 (6 bases). From germline, CDR1 is MGHRA and CDR2 YSYEKL. The CDR3 spans 16 residues. Trimming took off 0 bases at V and 3 bases at J, with 14 bases between the two ends.